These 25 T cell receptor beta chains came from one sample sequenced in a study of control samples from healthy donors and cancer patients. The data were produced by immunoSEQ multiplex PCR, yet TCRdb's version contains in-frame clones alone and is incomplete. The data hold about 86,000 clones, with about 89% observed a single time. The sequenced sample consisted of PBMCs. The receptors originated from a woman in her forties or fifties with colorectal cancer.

The CDR3 spells CATSRDLAGGLYGYTF. The CDR3 coding sequence is TGTGCCACCAGCAGAGATTTGGCAGGGGGGCTCTATGGCTACACCTTC. This chain uses TRBV15 with TRBJ1-2; the match to TRBD1 covers 7 bases. CDR1 is LNHNV and CDR2 is YYDKDF in the germline V gene (reference sequence). The J segment lost 4 bases and the V segment lost 0 bases, leaving 8 bases of the junction unmatched. This CDR3 is 16 amino acids long.

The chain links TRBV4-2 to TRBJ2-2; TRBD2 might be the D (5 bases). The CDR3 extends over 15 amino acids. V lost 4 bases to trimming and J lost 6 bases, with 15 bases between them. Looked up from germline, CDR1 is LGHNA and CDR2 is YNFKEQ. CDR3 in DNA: TGTGCCAGCAGCCCCATCACTACTAGTTCCGGGGAGCTGTTTTTT. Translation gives CASSPITTSSGELFF.

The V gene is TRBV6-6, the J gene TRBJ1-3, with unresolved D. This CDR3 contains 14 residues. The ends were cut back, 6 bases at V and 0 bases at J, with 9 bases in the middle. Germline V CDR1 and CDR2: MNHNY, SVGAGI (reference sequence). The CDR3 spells CASSNSLSGNTIYF. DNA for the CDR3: TGTGCCAGCAGCAATAGCCTCTCTGGAAACACCATATATTTT.

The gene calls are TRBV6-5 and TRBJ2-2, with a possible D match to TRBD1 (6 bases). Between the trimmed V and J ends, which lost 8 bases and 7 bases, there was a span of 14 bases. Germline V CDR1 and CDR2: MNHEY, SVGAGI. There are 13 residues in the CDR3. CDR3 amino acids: CASHKQGGGELFF. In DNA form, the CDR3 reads TGTGCCAGCCATAAGCAAGGGGGCGGGGAGCTGTTTTTT.

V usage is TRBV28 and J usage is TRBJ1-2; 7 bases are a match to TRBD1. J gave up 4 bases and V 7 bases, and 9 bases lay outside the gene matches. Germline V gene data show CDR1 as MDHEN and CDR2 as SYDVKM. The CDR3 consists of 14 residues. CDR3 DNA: TGTGCCAGCACACCAAGGGGGCTAGGCTATGGCTACACCTTC. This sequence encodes CASTPRGLGYGYTF.

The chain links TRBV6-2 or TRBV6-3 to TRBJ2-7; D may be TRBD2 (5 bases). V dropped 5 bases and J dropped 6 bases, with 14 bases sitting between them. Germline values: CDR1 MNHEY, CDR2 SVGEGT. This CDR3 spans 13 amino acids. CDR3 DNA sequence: TGTGCCAGCAGTCCCCGGACTTGGGGCGAGCAGTACGTC. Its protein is CASSPRTWGEQYV.

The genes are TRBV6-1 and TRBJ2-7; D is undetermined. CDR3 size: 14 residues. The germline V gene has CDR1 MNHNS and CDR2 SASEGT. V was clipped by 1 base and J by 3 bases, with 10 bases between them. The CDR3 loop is CASSEVSLDYEQYV. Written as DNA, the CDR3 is TGTGCCAGCAGTGAAGTCAGTTTAGACTACGAGCAGTACGTC.

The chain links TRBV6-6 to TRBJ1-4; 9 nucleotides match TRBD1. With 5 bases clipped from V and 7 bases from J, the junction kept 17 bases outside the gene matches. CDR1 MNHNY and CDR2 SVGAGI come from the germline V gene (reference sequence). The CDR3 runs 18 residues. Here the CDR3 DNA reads TGTGCCAGCAGTCAAAGGGCCCTTATACAGGGGGCGGCTGAAAAACTGTTTTTT. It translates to CASSQRALIQGAAEKLFF.

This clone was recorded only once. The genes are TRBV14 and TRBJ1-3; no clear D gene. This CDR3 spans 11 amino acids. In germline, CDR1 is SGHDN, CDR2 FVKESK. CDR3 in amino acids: CASSSGNTIYF. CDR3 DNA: TGTGCTAGTAGCTCTGGAAACACCATATATTTT. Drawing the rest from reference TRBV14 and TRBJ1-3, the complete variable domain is EAGVTQFPSHSVIEKGQTVTLRCDPISGHDNLYWYRRVMGKEIKFLLHFVKESKQDESGMPNNRFLAERTGGTYSTLKVQPAELEDSGVYFCASSSGNTIYFGEGSWLTVV.

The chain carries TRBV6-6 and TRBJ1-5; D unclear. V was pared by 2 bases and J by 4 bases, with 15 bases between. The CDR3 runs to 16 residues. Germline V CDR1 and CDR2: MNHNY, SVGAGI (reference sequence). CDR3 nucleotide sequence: TGTGCCAGCAGTTACCTGGACCGGGATAGTAATCAGCCCCAGCATTTT. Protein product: CASSYLDRDSNQPQHF.

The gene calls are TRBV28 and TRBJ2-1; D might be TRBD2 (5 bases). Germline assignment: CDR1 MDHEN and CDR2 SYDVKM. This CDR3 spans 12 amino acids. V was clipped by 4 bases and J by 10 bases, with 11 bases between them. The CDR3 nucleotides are TGTGCCAGCAGTTCCCCGACGGGGGAGCAGTTCTTC. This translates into CASSSPTGEQFF.

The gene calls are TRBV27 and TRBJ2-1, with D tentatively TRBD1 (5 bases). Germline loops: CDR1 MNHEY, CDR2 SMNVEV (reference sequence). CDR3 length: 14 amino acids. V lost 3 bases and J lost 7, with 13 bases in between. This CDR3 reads CASSFSPQVNEQFF. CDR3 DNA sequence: TGTGCCAGCAGTTTCTCGCCACAGGTTAATGAGCAGTTCTTC.

The CDR3 DNA follows: TGCGCCAGCAGCTTAGGTGAGGGGAGTTTCACTGAAGCTTTCTTT. Translation gives CASSLGEGSFTEAFF. This chain connects TRBV5-1 to TRBJ1-1, with D perhaps TRBD1 (5 bases). Germline CDR1 SGHRS, CDR2 YFSETQ. The CDR3 is made up of 15 amino acids. Trimming stripped 2 bases from V and 4 bases from J, with 15 bases between.

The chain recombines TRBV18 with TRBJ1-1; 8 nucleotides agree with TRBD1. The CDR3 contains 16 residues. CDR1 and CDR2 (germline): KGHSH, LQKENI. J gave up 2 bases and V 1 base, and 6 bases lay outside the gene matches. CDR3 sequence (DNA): TGTGCCAGCTCACCACGCCTGGACAGGGATAACACTGAAGCTTTCTTT. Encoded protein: CASSPRLDRDNTEAFF. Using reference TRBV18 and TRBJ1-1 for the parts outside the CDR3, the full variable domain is NAGVMQNPRHLVRRRGQEARLRCSPMKGHSHVYWYRQLPEEGLKFMVYLQKENIIDESGMPKERFSAEFPKEGPSILRIQQVVRGDSAAYFCASSPRLDRDNTEAFFGQGTRLTVV.

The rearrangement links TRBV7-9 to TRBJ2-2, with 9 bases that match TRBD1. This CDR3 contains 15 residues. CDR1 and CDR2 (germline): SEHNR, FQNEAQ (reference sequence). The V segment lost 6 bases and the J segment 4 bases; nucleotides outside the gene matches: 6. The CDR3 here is CASRVQGAVTGELFF. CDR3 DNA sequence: TGTGCCAGCAGGGTACAGGGGGCGGTCACCGGGGAGCTGTTTTTT.

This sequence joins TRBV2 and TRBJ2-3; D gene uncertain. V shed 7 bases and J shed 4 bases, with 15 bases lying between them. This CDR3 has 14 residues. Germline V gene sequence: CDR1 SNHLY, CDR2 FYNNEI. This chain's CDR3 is CASTPDVFADTQYF. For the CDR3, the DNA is TGTGCCAGCACCCCCGACGTGTTCGCAGATACGCAGTATTTT.

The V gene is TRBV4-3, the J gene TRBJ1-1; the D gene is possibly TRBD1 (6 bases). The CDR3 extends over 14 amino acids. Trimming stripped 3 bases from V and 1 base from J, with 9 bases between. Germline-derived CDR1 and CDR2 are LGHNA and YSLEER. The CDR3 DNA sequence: TGCGCCAGCAGCCAGACGGACAGGAACACTGAAGCTTTCTTT. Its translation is CASSQTDRNTEAFF.

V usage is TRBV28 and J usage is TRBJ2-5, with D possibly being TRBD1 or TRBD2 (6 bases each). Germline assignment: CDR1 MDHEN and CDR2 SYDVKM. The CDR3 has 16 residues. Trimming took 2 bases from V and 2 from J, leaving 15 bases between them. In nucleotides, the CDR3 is TGTGCCAGCAGTTTAACCCGGGGGCGGCGGCAAGAGACCCAGTACTTC. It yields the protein CASSLTRGRRQETQYF.

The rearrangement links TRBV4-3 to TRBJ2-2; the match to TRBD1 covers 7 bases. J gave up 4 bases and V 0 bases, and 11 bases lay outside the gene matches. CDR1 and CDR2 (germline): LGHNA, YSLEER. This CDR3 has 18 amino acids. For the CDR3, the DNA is TGCGCCAGCAGCCAAGACCACAGGGGCCCGGGGAGCACCGGGGAGCTGTTTTTT. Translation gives CASSQDHRGPGSTGELFF.

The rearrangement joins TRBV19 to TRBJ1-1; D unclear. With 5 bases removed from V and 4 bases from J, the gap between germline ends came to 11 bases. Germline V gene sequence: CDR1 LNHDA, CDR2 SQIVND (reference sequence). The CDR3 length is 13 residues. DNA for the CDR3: TGTGCCAGTAGTCAAATCGGTTCCACTGAAGCTTTCTTT. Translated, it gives CASSQIGSTEAFF.

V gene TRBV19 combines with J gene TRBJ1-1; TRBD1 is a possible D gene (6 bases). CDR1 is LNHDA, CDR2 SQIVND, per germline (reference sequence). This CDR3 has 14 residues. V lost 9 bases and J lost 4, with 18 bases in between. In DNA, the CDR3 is TGTGCCAGCCGTTTCCGGGCAGGGGTCACTGAAGCTTTCTTT. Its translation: CASRFRAGVTEAFF.

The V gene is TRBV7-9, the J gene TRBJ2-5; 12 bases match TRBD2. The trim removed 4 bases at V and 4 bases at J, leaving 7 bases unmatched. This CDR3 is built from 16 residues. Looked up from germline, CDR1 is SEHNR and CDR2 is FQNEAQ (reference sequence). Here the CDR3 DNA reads TGTGCCAGCAGCTCTGGACTAGCGGGGAAAGGAGAGACCCAGTACTTC. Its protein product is CASSSGLAGKGETQYF.

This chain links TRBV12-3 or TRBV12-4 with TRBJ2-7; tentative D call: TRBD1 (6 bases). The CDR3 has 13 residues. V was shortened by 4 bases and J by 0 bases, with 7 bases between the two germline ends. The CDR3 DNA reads TGTGCCAGCAGTTCAGGGGCCTCCTACGAGCAGTACGTC. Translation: CASSSGASYEQYV.

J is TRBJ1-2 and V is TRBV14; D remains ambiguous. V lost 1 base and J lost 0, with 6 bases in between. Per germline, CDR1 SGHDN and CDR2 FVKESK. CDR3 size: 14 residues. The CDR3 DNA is TGTGCCAGCAGCCAAGCCGGGTCTAACTATGGCTACACCTTC. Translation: CASSQAGSNYGYTF.

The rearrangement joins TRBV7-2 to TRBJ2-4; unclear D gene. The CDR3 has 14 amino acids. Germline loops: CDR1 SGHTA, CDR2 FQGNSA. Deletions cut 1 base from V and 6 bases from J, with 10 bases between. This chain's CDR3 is CASSLGAGSNIQYF. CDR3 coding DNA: TGTGCCAGCAGCTTAGGGGCAGGATCAAACATTCAGTACTTC.